The 32 T cell receptor beta chains given below trace back to one sample, sequenced in a study of blood T cells in healthy people across ages. Alongside a J-beta primer mix, a sample-barcoded 5' primer served in a second PCR lasting about 7 to 12 cycles. In TCRdb, the 5' RACE reads were re-called with MiXCR into one record per CDR3 protein. The sample has about 780,000 distinct CDR3 sequences; 46% are singletons. Sample: blood. The receptors shown here come from an elderly man in good health.

In its sample, this clonotype was seen a few times. V and J are TRBV5-1 and TRBJ2-1; 9 bases align to TRBD2. The CDR3 sequence is 15 residues long. The V and J ends lost 0 bases and 5 bases, in that order; junction bases with no gene match: 3. Germline CDR1 and CDR2: SGHRS and YFSETQ. As DNA, the CDR3 is TGCGCCAGCAGCTTGGGGACTAGCGTAAACAATGAGCAGTTCTTC. This codes for CASSLGTSVNNEQFF.

This clonotype has just a few counts. The gene calls are TRBV30 and TRBJ2-1, with D unclear. CDR3 length: 13 amino acids. Trimming removed 1 base at V and 5 bases at J, with 9 bases between. Germline CDR1 and CDR2: GTSNPN and SVGIG (reference sequence). The CDR3 protein is CAWSASTDNEQFF. CDR3 DNA sequence: TGTGCCTGGAGTGCTAGTACCGACAATGAGCAGTTCTTC.

V gene TRBV20-1 combines with J gene TRBJ2-4, with D possibly called TRBD1 or TRBD2 (5 bases each). TRBJ2-5 explains the end of the DNA better; the J call may be wrong. The CDR3 spans 13 residues. Germline CDR1 reads DFQATT; CDR2 reads SNEGSKA (reference sequence). Here the CDR3 reads CSPRDSGAETQYF. The CDR3 DNA follows: TGCAGTCCGAGGGATAGTGGGGCGGAGACCCAGTACTTC.

This clonotype was detected once. The CDR3 coding sequence is TGTGCCAGCTCCCTACAGCCCTTCACAGGTGGCCATCTCTCCTACGAGCAGTACTTC. This encodes CASSLQPFTGGHLSYEQYF. The rearrangement joins TRBV18 to TRBJ2-7; possibly TRBD1 for D (5 bases). The germline V gene encodes CDR1 KGHSH and CDR2 LQKENI. V lost 6 bases and J lost 0, with 27 bases in between. The CDR3 runs to 19 residues.

V gene TRBV28 combines with J gene TRBJ2-7; possibly TRBD2 for D (6 bases). Germline loops: CDR1 MDHEN, CDR2 SYDVKM. The V gene lost 4 bases and the J gene lost 1 base, with 17 bases spanning the gap. The CDR3 runs 16 residues. The CDR3 sequence: CASSYYSAGTSYEQYF. Here the CDR3 DNA reads TGTGCCAGCAGTTACTACTCCGCCGGGACTTCCTACGAGCAGTACTTC.

The table lists this clonotype with a few counts. The chain uses TRBV30 and TRBJ1-1; D may be TRBD1 (6 bases). V lost 4 bases and J lost 1, with 10 bases in between. This CDR3 has 13 residues. The germline V gene encodes CDR1 GTSNPN and CDR2 SVGIG (reference sequence). The CDR3 region is CAWNMGANTEAFF. In DNA form, the CDR3 reads TGTGCCTGGAATATGGGGGCGAACACTGAAGCTTTCTTT.

The rearrangement joins TRBV28 to TRBJ2-7, with 10 bases fitting TRBD1. The ends lost 9 bases at V and 7 bases at J; junction bases unmatched: 9. Germline V gene sequence: CDR1 MDHEN, CDR2 SYDVKM. The CDR3 spans 13 residues. CDR3: CASGGTGEGEQYF. The CDR3, as DNA: TGTGCCAGTGGGGGGACAGGGGAGGGAGAGCAGTACTTC.

The V call is TRBV30, the J call TRBJ2-3, with 11 bases fitting TRBD2. This CDR3 is built from 16 residues. Trimming at V came to 1 base and at J to 4 bases, leaving 7 bases not matched to a gene. Per the germline V gene, CDR1 is GTSNPN and CDR2 is SVGIG (reference sequence). The CDR3 spells CAWSGTSGRGADTQYF. The CDR3 DNA sequence: TGTGCCTGGAGTGGAACTAGCGGGAGAGGGGCAGATACGCAGTATTTT.

Worth noting for this clonotype: This could be a read error, since a much larger clone is one nucleotide away. The chain has TRBV5-5 and TRBJ2-5; D is possibly TRBD2 (5 bases). This CDR3 spans 14 amino acids. Germline loops: CDR1 SGHKS, CDR2 YYEKEE (reference sequence). CDR3 loop: CVSSQRAGQETQYF. The CDR3 nucleotides read TGTGTCAGCAGCCAACGGGCGGGCCAAGAGACCCAGTACTTC.

J is TRBJ2-7 and V is TRBV12-3 or TRBV12-4; 8 bases map to TRBD2. The end of the DNA fits TRBJ2-5 better, so the J call may be wrong. CDR3 length equals 15 residues. CDR3 in DNA: TGTGCCAGCAGTATTTTAGCGGGAAATTGGAAGACCCAGTACTTC. Protein: CASSILAGNWKTQYF.

The chain couples TRBV3-1 to TRBJ2-2; 8 bases line up with TRBD2. The CDR3 runs 16 residues. Germline CDR1 reads LGHDT; CDR2 reads YNNKEL (reference sequence). J was trimmed by 4 bases and V by 4 bases; bases with no gene match: 8. CDR3 amino acids: CASSPTAGGGTGELFF. The CDR3 DNA is TGTGCCAGCAGCCCAACGGCGGGAGGTGGCACCGGGGAGCTGTTTTTT.

The V call is TRBV5-8, the J call TRBJ2-1; weak D call: TRBD1 (5 bases). Looked up from germline, CDR1 is SGHTS and CDR2 is YDEGEE. V was cut by 2 bases and J by 9 bases, with 15 bases left in between. The CDR3 loop spans 14 amino acids. The CDR3 DNA reads as TGTGCCAGCAGCTTAAAGACAGCTTTTCCTGAGCAGTTCTTC. Amino acid sequence: CASSLKTAFPEQFF.

The rearrangement joins TRBV7-2 to TRBJ1-5, with 8 bases fitting TRBD1. CDR3 length equals 15 residues. The V segment lost 5 bases and the J segment 3 bases; nucleotides outside the gene matches: 6. Germline V CDR1 and CDR2: SGHTA, FQGNSA. DNA for the CDR3: TGTGCCAGCAGCACGAGGACAGGGCTCAATCAGCCCCAGCATTTT. This translates into CASSTRTGLNQPQHF.

The chain combines TRBV12-3 or TRBV12-4 with TRBJ2-1; no clear D gene. The CDR3 consists of 12 residues. V lost 3 bases to trimming and J lost 5 bases, with 5 bases between them. The CDR3 DNA sequence: TGTGCCAGCAGTTTGCACAACAATGAGCAGTTCTTC. It is translated as CASSLHNNEQFF.

The V call is TRBV20-1, the J call TRBJ1-5, with TRBD1 matching 10 bases. The J segment lost 4 bases and the V segment lost 5 bases, leaving 2 bases of the junction unmatched. Germline lookup yields CDR1 DFQATT and CDR2 SNEGSKA (reference sequence). This CDR3 region has 13 residues. CDR3 nucleotide sequence: TGCAGTGCTTGGGACAGGGGAAATCAGCCCCAGCATTTT. Its translation is CSAWDRGNQPQHF.

This clonotype was observed a few times. The rearrangement joins TRBV29-1 to TRBJ2-7, with 8 bases identical to TRBD2. Looked up from germline, CDR1 is SQVTM and CDR2 is ANQGSEA. Trimming took 6 bases from V and 5 from J; bases not matched to a gene: 12. This CDR3 is built from 14 residues. The CDR3: CSVGQGLVSHEQYF. The CDR3 nucleotides read TGCAGCGTAGGCCAGGGACTAGTTTCCCACGAGCAGTACTTC.

The chain combines TRBV3-1 with TRBJ2-3; 9 bases match TRBD2. Trimming cost V 0 bases and J 2 bases; bases outside gene matches: 9. This CDR3 is 18 amino acids long. The germline V gene has CDR1 LGHDT and CDR2 YNNKEL (reference sequence). The CDR3 nucleotides read TGTGCCAGCAGCCAAGACGGCCTAGCGGGAACCCCCACAGATACGCAGTATTTT. This encodes CASSQDGLAGTPTDTQYF.

V usage is TRBV6-2 or TRBV6-3 and J usage is TRBJ2-5, with D unclear. V lost 2 bases and J lost 5, with 15 bases in between. There are 15 residues in the CDR3. In germline, CDR1 is MNHEY, CDR2 SVGEGT. The CDR3 loop reads CASSYGVVASETQYF. The CDR3 DNA sequence: TGTGCCAGCAGTTACGGGGTAGTCGCTTCGGAGACCCAGTACTTC.

There are many counts of this clonotype. The V call is TRBV29-1, the J call TRBJ2-5; D gene ambiguous. V was trimmed by 4 bases and J by 1 base, leaving 10 bases between them. The CDR3 consists of 13 residues. CDR1 and CDR2 (germline): SQVTM, ANQGSEA. CDR3 sequence (DNA): TGCAGCGTTGGGGCCGGGTTCCAAGAGACCCAGTACTTC. The encoded protein is CSVGAGFQETQYF. The entire variable domain, with the rest obtained from reference TRBV29-1 and TRBJ2-5, is as follows: SAVISQKPSRDICQRGTSLTIQCQVDSQVTMMFWYRQQPGQSLTLIATANQGSEATYESGFVIDKFPISRPNLTFSTLTVSNMSPEDSSIYLCSVGAGFQETQYFGPGTRLLVL.

Only a few counts were recorded for this clonotype. As DNA, the CDR3 is TGTGCCAGCAGTACCGGACTAGGGTTTGGCGAGCAGTACTTC. Residues: CASSTGLGFGEQYF. V is TRBV12-3 or TRBV12-4 and J is TRBJ2-5, with 7 bases fitting TRBD2. The end of the DNA aligns better with TRBJ2-7, so the J call may be wrong. This CDR3 spans 14 amino acids.

This CDR3 is CASSRQLGFNNEQYF. As DNA, the CDR3 is TGTGCCAGCAGTAGACAGCTAGGCTTTAACAATGAGCAGTACTTC. The chain employs TRBV14 and TRBJ2-1, with TRBD1 as a possible D gene (5 bases). The DNA end favors TRBJ2-7, so the J call may be wrong. Germline values: CDR1 SGHDN, CDR2 FVKESK. The CDR3 runs 15 residues.

With regard to this clonotype: A read error may be the cause here, since a much bigger clone is one base away. This chain joins TRBV7-8 and TRBJ2-6; 7 bases line up with TRBD1. The CDR3 is 15 residues long. Trimming took 6 bases from V and 2 from J; bases not matched to a gene: 4. From germline, CDR1 is SGHVS and CDR2 FQNEAQ. As DNA, the CDR3 is TGTGCCAGCAGTTTCGGACAGGCTGGGGCCAACGTCCTGACTTTC. It translates to CASSFGQAGANVLTF.

V is TRBV20-1 and J is TRBJ2-7; perhaps TRBD2 as D (6 bases). CDR1 is DFQATT, CDR2 SNEGSKA, per germline (reference sequence). V lost 6 bases, J lost 3 bases, and 15 bases lay in between. This CDR3 has 13 amino acids. The CDR3 DNA is TGCAGTGCCAGCCCCGGGACTCTCTACGAGCAGTACTTC. Translated, it gives CSASPGTLYEQYF.

This chain connects TRBV20-1 to TRBJ2-3, with 11 bases lining up with TRBD2. J was trimmed by 8 bases and V by 1 base; bases with no gene match: 5. The CDR3 sequence is 14 residues long. Germline values: CDR1 DFQATT, CDR2 SNEGSKA (reference sequence). The CDR3 nucleotides read TGCAGTGCTAGAGGCACTAGCGGGAGTAGTACGCAGTATTTT. It is translated as CSARGTSGSSTQYF.

V usage is TRBV11-1 and J usage is TRBJ2-5, with 9 positions matching TRBD1. The tail of the sequence fits TRBJ2-7 better, so the J call may be wrong. Looked up from germline, CDR1 is SGHAT and CDR2 is FQDESV (reference sequence). The CDR3 totals 14 residues. The CDR3 protein is CASSTPGQGDEQYF. For the CDR3, the DNA is TGTGCCAGCAGCACACCGGGACAGGGAGACGAGCAGTACTTC.

This clonotype appeared a few times. The chain joins TRBV13 to TRBJ2-5, with 9 bases fitting TRBD1. Germline lookup yields CDR1 PRHDT and CDR2 FYEKMQ (reference sequence). The length of the CDR3 is 15 residues. V gave up 4 bases and J gave up 2 bases; unmatched junction bases: 5. In DNA, the CDR3 is TGTGCCAGCAGCTCGGGACAGGGCCCGCAAGAGACCCAGTACTTC. This translates into CASSSGQGPQETQYF. Combining the CDR3 with reference TRBV13 and TRBJ2-5 gives the whole variable domain AAGVIQSPRHLIKEKRETATLKCYPIPRHDTVYWYQQGPGQDPQFLISFYEKMQSDKGSIPDRFSAQQFSDYHSELNMSSLELGDSALYFCASSSGQGPQETQYFGPGTRLLVL.

This clonotype was seen repeatedly, ten times or more. The chain is built from TRBV12-3 or TRBV12-4 and TRBJ2-5; D not resolved. This CDR3 is 13 amino acids long. Trimming cost V 7 bases and J 5 bases, with 14 bases left between them. CDR3 residues: CASTKNLRETQYF. CDR3 coding DNA: TGTGCCAGCACCAAGAACCTTCGCGAGACCCAGTACTTC.

This clonotype was counted between two and nine times. This chain connects TRBV12-3 or TRBV12-4 to TRBJ2-7; no reliable D call. The CDR3 covers 15 residues. Trimming shortened V by 5 bases and J by 7 bases, and 21 bases separated the two germline ends. The DNA for the CDR3 is TGTGCCAGCAGTACGCGAAAGGAGAGCCTGGGGGAGCAGTACTTC. Its protein product is CASSTRKESLGEQYF.

Many counts were recorded for this clonotype. The J gene is TRBJ2-3, the V gene TRBV24-1, with 14 positions matching TRBD2. The CDR3 has 16 amino acids. The J segment lost 6 bases and the V segment lost 5 bases, leaving 6 bases of the junction unmatched. Germline V gene sequence: CDR1 KGHDR, CDR2 SFDVKD. The CDR3 loop is CATSGIGTSGSDTQYF. The CDR3 coding sequence is TGTGCCACCAGTGGGATTGGGACTAGCGGGAGTGATACGCAGTATTTT.

This sequence joins TRBV7-8 and TRBJ2-2; 8 nucleotides match TRBD1. Trimming at V came to 7 bases and at J to 0 bases, leaving 10 bases not matched to a gene. Germline-derived CDR1 and CDR2 are SGHVS and FQNEAQ. This CDR3 comprises 17 residues. This CDR3 is CASTKKGQGANTGELFF. CDR3 in DNA: TGTGCCAGCACAAAAAAAGGACAGGGCGCGAACACCGGGGAGCTGTTTTTT.

Regarding this clonotype: One end of the junction is discordant with germline, which a read error may explain. The V call is TRBV6-5, the J call TRBJ2-5; TRBD1 matches at 10 bases. Germline lookup yields CDR1 MNHEY and CDR2 SVGAGI. The CDR3 is made up of 17 amino acids. The DNA of the CDR3 is TGTGTCAGCAGTTACCCGAAGACAGGGGGCATGGTAAATGAGCAGTACTTC. Translating gives CVSSYPKTGGMVNEQYF.

V gene TRBV20-1 combines with J gene TRBJ1-5; D gene unclear. Germline V gene sequence: CDR1 DFQATT, CDR2 SNEGSKA (reference sequence). The CDR3 consists of 11 residues. The germline V and J ends were trimmed by 5 bases and 10 bases, with 12 bases remaining between them. The CDR3 loop reads CSAGSGYPQHF. As DNA, the CDR3 is TGCAGTGCTGGGTCGGGGTATCCCCAGCATTTT.